Shown below are 9 T cell receptor beta chains from a single sample sequenced in a study of OX40 agonist ivuxolimab in advanced cancers. Sequenced by immunoSEQ multiplex PCR; TCRdb stores in-frame clones only, minus some. The table shows 25,000 to 35,000 clones, with 85% occurring only once. Sequenced here: CD4+ or CD8+ T cells sorted from blood, sampled in a trial of the OX40 agonist ivuxolimab. Every receptor here comes from an adult with an advanced solid tumor such as melanoma, head and neck, liver or kidney cancer.

Worth noting for this clone: This CDR3 is also generated by other DNA sequences in the sample. V is TRBV9 and J is TRBJ2-7, with 7 bases matching TRBD1. J lost 2 bases, V lost 0 bases, and 2 bases had no gene match. Germline V gene lookup returns CDR1 SGDLS and CDR2 YYNGEE. The CDR3 spans 14 residues. The CDR3 sequence: CASSVGQGAYEQYF. For the CDR3, the DNA is TGTGCCAGCAGCGTAGGGCAGGGGGCCTACGAGCAGTACTTC. The whole variable domain, remainder taken from reference TRBV9 and TRBJ2-7, is DSGVTQTPKHLITATGQRVTLRCSPRSGDLSVYWYQQSLDQGLQFLIQYYNGEERAKGNILERFSAQQFPDLHSELNLSSLELGDSALYFCASSVGQGAYEQYFGPGTRLTVT.

J is TRBJ2-7 and V is TRBV19, with D possibly matching TRBD1 (6 bases). CDR1 is LNHDA and CDR2 is SQIVND in the germline V gene (reference sequence). The CDR3 has 13 amino acids. Trimming removed 7 bases from V and 1 base from J, with 11 bases in between. CDR3 residues: CASNDRLSYEQYF. The CDR3 region has the DNA TGTGCCAGTAATGACAGGCTTTCCTACGAGCAGTACTTC. The variable domain in full, with the rest retrieved from reference TRBV19 and TRBJ2-7, is DGGITQSPKYLFRKEGQNVTLSCEQNLNHDAMYWYRQDPGQGLRLIYYSQIVNDFQKGDIAEGYSVSREKKESFPLTVTSAQKNPTAFYLCASNDRLSYEQYFGPGTRLTVT.

The chain combines TRBV27 with TRBJ1-1; D call uncertain. Germline assignment: CDR1 MNHEY and CDR2 SMNVEV (reference sequence). The V end was cut by 6 bases, the J end by 1 base, with 9 bases between. This CDR3 region has 13 residues. CDR3 coding DNA: TGTGCCAGCAGCCTGGGTACGAACACTGAAGCTTTCTTT. Its translation is CASSLGTNTEAFF.

This chain connects TRBV18 to TRBJ2-1; maybe TRBD2 (6 bases). Germline V CDR1 and CDR2: KGHSH, LQKENI. Deletions cut 3 bases from V and 6 bases from J, with 15 bases between. The CDR3 runs 15 residues. The CDR3 protein is CASSPGDGGTNEQFF. The CDR3 DNA is TGTGCCAGCTCACCCGGTGACGGCGGGACCAATGAGCAGTTCTTC.

This clone was found many times. The chain recombines TRBV13 with TRBJ1-3; D is unresolved. Germline V gene sequence: CDR1 PRHDT, CDR2 FYEKMQ (reference sequence). The CDR3 loop spans 15 amino acids. The V end lost 1 base, the J end lost 4 bases, and 11 bases lay between the germline ends. CDR3 residues: CASSLEGSSGNTIYF. Here the CDR3 DNA reads TGTGCCAGCAGCTTAGAAGGGAGTTCGGGAAACACCATATATTTT.

This clone was picked up one time. The rearrangement links TRBV4-1 to TRBJ2-5; no reliable D call. The CDR3 sequence is 16 residues long. Deletions cut 1 base from V and 3 bases from J, with 15 bases between. Looked up from germline, CDR1 is MGHRA and CDR2 is YSYEKL. The CDR3 is CASSQVPSTPEETQYF. Written as DNA, the CDR3 is TGCGCCAGCAGCCAAGTACCCAGTACTCCAGAAGAGACCCAGTACTTC.

In this sample, this clone turned up once. This chain connects TRBV2 to TRBJ2-3; D not certain. Deletions cut 6 bases from V and 0 bases from J, with 19 bases between. CDR3 length equals 17 residues. The germline V gene has CDR1 SNHLY and CDR2 FYNNEI. The CDR3 loop is CASSHSRHTLSTDTQYF. CDR3 bases: TGTGCCAGCAGCCACAGTAGACACACGCTGAGCACAGATACGCAGTATTTT.

The rearrangement uses TRBV11-2 and TRBJ1-2, with D unresolved. Per the germline V gene, CDR1 is SGHAT and CDR2 is FQNNGV. The length of the CDR3 is 15 residues. V was pared by 0 bases and J by 4 bases, with 12 bases between. CDR3 sequence: CASSLEGIAGYGYTF. The CDR3 DNA sequence: TGTGCCAGCAGCTTAGAGGGGATCGCCGGCTATGGCTACACCTTC.

This clone was observed a single time. The chain couples TRBV6-1 to TRBJ1-5, with D perhaps matching TRBD1 (6 bases). The CDR3 loop spans 14 amino acids. Between the trimmed V and J ends, which lost 2 bases and 4 bases, there was a span of 9 bases. CDR1 is MNHNS, CDR2 SASEGT, per germline. This chain's CDR3 is CASSELGTNQPQHF. The CDR3 DNA sequence: TGTGCCAGCAGTGAACTGGGGACAAATCAGCCCCAGCATTTT.